The sample holds a few counts of the clone carrying this T cell receptor (beta chain). Trimming stripped 4 bases from V and 4 bases from J, with 11 bases between. The CDR3 has 13 residues. Germline V gene data show CDR1 as LGHDT and CDR2 as YNNKEL (reference sequence). The sample comes from a study of early T cells in non-severe SARS-CoV-2 infection. Using its own MiXCR run on the 5' RACE reads, TCRdb lists one record per CDR3 protein. Of over 85,000 distinct CDR3 sequences in the sample, 10% to 15% were seen once. The receptor comes from an adult who was a healthcare worker with PCR-confirmed SARS-CoV-2 infection or an uninfected control (not recorded which). Specimen: whole blood, collected at baseline. This chain links TRBV3-1 with TRBJ2-7; the D is unclear. CDR3 DNA sequence: TGTGCCAGCAGCCCTCCTTCTCCGTACGAGCAGTACTTC. Its translation is CASSPPSPYEQYF.